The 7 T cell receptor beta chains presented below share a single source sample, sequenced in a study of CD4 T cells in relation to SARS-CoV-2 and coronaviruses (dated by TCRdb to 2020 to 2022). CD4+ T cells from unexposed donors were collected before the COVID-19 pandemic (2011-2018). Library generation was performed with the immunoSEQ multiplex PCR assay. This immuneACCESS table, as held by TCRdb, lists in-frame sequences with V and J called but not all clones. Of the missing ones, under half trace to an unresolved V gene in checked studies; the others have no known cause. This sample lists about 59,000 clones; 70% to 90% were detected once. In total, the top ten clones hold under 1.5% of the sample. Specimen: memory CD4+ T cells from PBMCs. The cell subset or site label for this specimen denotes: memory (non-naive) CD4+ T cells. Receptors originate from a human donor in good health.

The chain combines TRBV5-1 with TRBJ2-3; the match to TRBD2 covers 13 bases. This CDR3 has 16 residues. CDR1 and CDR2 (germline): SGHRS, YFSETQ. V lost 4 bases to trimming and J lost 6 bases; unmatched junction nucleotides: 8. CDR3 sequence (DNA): TGCGCCAGCAGCCTACTAGCGGGAGGGCAGGGCGATACGCAGTATTTT. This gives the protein CASSLLAGGQGDTQYF.

The CDR3 nucleotides read TGTGCCAGCAGCCAAGACGCGGGGAATGGAAACACCATATATTTT. This codes for CASSQDAGNGNTIYF. The chain uses TRBV3-1 (or the pseudogene TRBV3-2) and TRBJ1-3; D remains unclear. The CDR3 has 15 residues. CDR1 is LGHDT and CDR2 is YNNKEL in the germline V gene (reference sequence). Trimming removed 0 bases at V and 3 bases at J, with 9 bases between.

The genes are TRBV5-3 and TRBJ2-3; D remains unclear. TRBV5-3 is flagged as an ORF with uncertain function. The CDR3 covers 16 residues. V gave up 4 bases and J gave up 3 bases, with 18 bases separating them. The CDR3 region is CARSPEGEQRTDTQYF. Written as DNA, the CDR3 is TGTGCCAGAAGCCCGGAAGGAGAGCAGAGAACAGATACGCAGTATTTT.

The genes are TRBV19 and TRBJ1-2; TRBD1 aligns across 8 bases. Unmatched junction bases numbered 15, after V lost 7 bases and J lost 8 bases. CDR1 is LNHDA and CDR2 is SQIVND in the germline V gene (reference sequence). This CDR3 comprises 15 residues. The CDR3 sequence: CASIRESQGVEGYTF. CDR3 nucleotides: TGTGCCAGTATAAGAGAATCACAGGGGGTTGAAGGCTACACCTTC.

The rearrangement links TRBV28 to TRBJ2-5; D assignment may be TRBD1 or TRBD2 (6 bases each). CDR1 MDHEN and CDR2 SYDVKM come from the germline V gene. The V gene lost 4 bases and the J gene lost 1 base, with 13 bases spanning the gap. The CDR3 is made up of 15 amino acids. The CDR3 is CASSSGEVAQETQYF. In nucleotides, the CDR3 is TGTGCCAGCAGTTCAGGGGAGGTAGCCCAAGAGACCCAGTACTTC. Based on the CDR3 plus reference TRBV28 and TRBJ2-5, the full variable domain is DVKVTQSSRYLVKRTGEKVFLECVQDMDHENMFWYRQDPGLGLRLIYFSYDVKMKEKGDIPEGYSVSREKKERFSLILESASTNQTSMYLCASSSGEVAQETQYFGPGTRLLVL.

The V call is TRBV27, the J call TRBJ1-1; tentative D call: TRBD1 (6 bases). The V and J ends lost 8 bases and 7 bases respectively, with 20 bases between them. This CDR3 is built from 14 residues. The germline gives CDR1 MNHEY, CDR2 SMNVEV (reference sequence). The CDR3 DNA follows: TGTGCCAGCCGGTATGGGCAGGGGTTGGGTGAAGCTTTCTTT. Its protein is CASRYGQGLGEAFF.

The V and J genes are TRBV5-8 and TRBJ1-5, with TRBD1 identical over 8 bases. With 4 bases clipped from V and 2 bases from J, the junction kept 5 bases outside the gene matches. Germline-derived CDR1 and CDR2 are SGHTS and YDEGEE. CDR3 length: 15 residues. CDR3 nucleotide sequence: TGTGCCAGCAGCCACAGGGGGTGGGGCAATCAGCCCCAGCATTTT. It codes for CASSHRGWGNQPQHF.